This T cell receptor (beta chain) came from a study of cytomegalovirus exposure and HLA in healthy donors. As for the study in general: Unique TCRs numbering some 77 million, obtained from HLA-typed donors, made up an early data release. Study-wide results and caveats: Later analysis associated a missense DCLRE1C variant with TCR beta V- and J-gene trimming. Sequencing likely produced, as an artifact, a cluster of highly shared sequence variants.

Amplification used 60 Vbeta primers and 13 Jbeta primers. Profiling relied on immunoSEQ multiplex PCR, and the TCRdb table lists in-frame clones only, not all of them. This repertoire shows 150,000 to 200,000 clones, approximately 80% found once; its top ten account for approximately 1%. Concerning this clone: Its antigen is still unknown.

This CDR3 has 14 amino acids. V lost 6 bases and J 6 bases, leaving 17 bases between the germline ends. CDR1 is SNHLY and CDR2 is FYNNEI in the germline V gene. The rearrangement uses TRBV2 and TRBJ1-2, with D possibly being TRBD1 (5 bases). The sequenced sample consisted of PBMCs. This clonotype was obtained from a woman between 40 and 55 years old in good health and CMV-seronegative. CDR3 in DNA: TGTGCCAGCAGGTTCGGGGGAGGGCTAGATGGCTACACCTTC. It specifies CASRFGGGLDGYTF.